These 25 T cell receptor beta chains came from one sample sequenced in a study of CD8 T cells in ankylosing spondylitis. TCRdb re-derived calls from the 5' RACE reads in MiXCR, one entry per CDR3 protein. This table holds 150,000 to 200,000 distinct CDR3 sequences, 11% found once. Source material: blood, either unsorted or a sorted T cell fraction (not recorded which). The origin of the receptors is a male donor with ankylosing spondylitis or in good health (not recorded which).

In its sample, this clonotype was seen many times. The chain combines TRBV29-1 with TRBJ1-1, with TRBD1 identical over 7 bases. CDR1 and CDR2 (germline): SQVTM, ANQGSEA. V trimming: 4 bases; J trimming: 1 base; junction bases outside the gene matches: 6. CDR3 length: 14 amino acids. CDR3 coding DNA: TGCAGCGTTGCTATCTCAGGGGGGAACACTGAAGCTTTCTTT. Protein: CSVAISGGNTEAFF.

This clonotype appeared a few times. The V call is TRBV7-2, the J call TRBJ2-2; perhaps TRBD2 as D (5 bases). V was clipped by 6 bases and J by 7 bases, with 18 bases between them. The CDR3 totals 15 residues. Per the germline V gene, CDR1 is SGHTA and CDR2 is FQGNSA. This CDR3 is CASSPFPAAGGELFF. The CDR3 bases are TGTGCCAGCAGTCCTTTTCCAGCGGCTGGCGGGGAGCTGTTTTTT.

This clonotype was seen ten or more times. The chain combines TRBV12-3 or TRBV12-4 with TRBJ1-2, with TRBD1 as a possible D gene (5 bases). This CDR3 has 13 amino acids. The V gene lost 6 bases and the J gene lost 4 bases, with 12 bases spanning the gap. The CDR3 DNA is TGTGCCAGCAGCCTCCAGGGAATCTATGGCTACACCTTC. Encoded protein: CASSLQGIYGYTF.

The chain recombines TRBV5-1 with TRBJ2-5; 14 bases map to TRBD2. The CDR3 contains 18 residues. With 3 bases clipped from V and 5 bases from J, the junction kept 12 bases outside the gene matches. Germline-derived CDR1 and CDR2 are SGHRS and YFSETQ. The CDR3 DNA is TGCGCCAGCAGCTCTGGACCGGGACTAGCGGGGGTCCCGGAGACCCAGTACTTC. It translates to CASSSGPGLAGVPETQYF.

Ten or more counts support this clonotype. This chain links TRBV29-1 with TRBJ1-1, with unresolved D. V dropped 6 bases and J dropped 8 bases, with 10 bases sitting between them. The CDR3 runs to 10 residues. The V gene's germline CDR1 is SQVTM and CDR2 ANQGSEA. The CDR3 spells CSVGWTEAFF. In DNA, the CDR3 is TGCAGCGTGGGGTGGACGGAAGCTTTCTTT.

In this sample, this clonotype turned up once. This may be a read error, as it is one base from a much larger clone. The rearrangement links TRBV28 to TRBJ2-7; D unclear. CDR1 is MDHEN and CDR2 is SYDVKM in the germline V gene. The CDR3 totals 14 residues. V lost 1 base and J 0 bases, leaving 7 bases between the germline ends. CDR3 sequence: CASSLSAVSYEQYF. CDR3 nucleotides: TGTGCCAGCAGTTTATCGGCAGTCTCCTACGAGCAGTACTTC.

This clonotype was counted at least ten times. The chain employs TRBV4-1 and TRBJ1-1, with 7 nucleotides matching TRBD1. The germline CDR1 and CDR2 sequences are MGHRA and YSYEKL. The CDR3 is made up of 15 amino acids. The V and J ends lost 1 base and 3 bases, in that order; junction bases with no gene match: 5. Here the CDR3 DNA reads TGCGCCAGCAGCCAAGCGACAGGGATGGACACTGAAGCTTTCTTT. Translating it yields CASSQATGMDTEAFF.

This clonotype has just a few counts. The genes are TRBV4-1 and TRBJ2-4, with 7 bases that match TRBD1. The CDR3 loop spans 20 amino acids. The J segment lost 0 bases and the V segment lost 3 bases, leaving 17 bases of the junction unmatched. Germline V gives CDR1 MGHRA, CDR2 YSYEKL. DNA for the CDR3: TGCGCCAGCAGCCATCCTCGTGACAGGGCCGATCGCCTAGCCAAAAACATTCAGTACTTC. Its translation is CASSHPRDRADRLAKNIQYF.

This clonotype occurred many times. The rearrangement links TRBV24-1 to TRBJ1-5, with no clear D. CDR1 and CDR2 (germline): KGHDR, SFDVKD. The CDR3 covers 16 residues. V was cut by 4 bases and J by 4 bases, with 16 bases left in between. As DNA, the CDR3 is TGTGCCACCAGTGACGGTAGCCGACAAGTGAATCAGCCCCAGCATTTT. This sequence encodes CATSDGSRQVNQPQHF.

This clonotype was seen at least ten times. V is TRBV25-1 and J is TRBJ2-3; no clear D. The V and J ends lost 1 base and 8 bases respectively, with 16 bases between them. Per germline, CDR1 MGHDK and CDR2 SYGVNS. There are 15 residues in the CDR3. The CDR3 spells CASSEFGDALATQYF. The CDR3 DNA reads TGTGCCAGCAGTGAATTCGGCGACGCCTTGGCTACGCAGTATTTT. Full variable domain (outside the CDR3, taken from reference TRBV25-1 and TRBJ2-3): EADIYQTPRYLVIGTGKKITLECSQTMGHDKMYWYQQDPGMELHLIHYSYGVNSTEKGDLSSESTVSRIRTEHFPLTLESARPSHTSQYLCASSEFGDALATQYFGPGTRLTVL.

This clonotype has at least ten counts. The chain employs TRBV5-4 and TRBJ1-1; D possibly corresponds to TRBD1 (6 bases). Per the germline V gene, CDR1 is SGHNT and CDR2 is YYREEE (reference sequence). This CDR3 contains 15 residues. With 3 bases removed from V and 0 bases from J, the gap between germline ends came to 12 bases. DNA of the CDR3: TGTGCCAGCAGCTACCCGGGGGCAATGAACACTGAAGCTTTCTTT. It specifies CASSYPGAMNTEAFF. Drawing the rest from reference TRBV5-4 and TRBJ1-1, the complete variable domain is ETGVTQSPTHLIKTRGQQVTLRCSSQSGHNTVSWYQQALGQGPQFIFQYYREEENGRGNFPPRFSGLQFPNYSSELNVNALELDDSALYLCASSYPGAMNTEAFFGQGTRLTVV.

This clonotype has ten or more counts. This sequence joins TRBV29-1 and TRBJ2-7, with a possible D match to TRBD2 (6 bases). This CDR3 spans 11 amino acids. The germline gives CDR1 SQVTM, CDR2 ANQGSEA. Trimming stripped 5 bases from V and 4 bases from J, with 9 bases between. This chain's CDR3 is CSVLGTYEQYF. The CDR3, as DNA: TGCAGCGTTCTCGGGACTTACGAGCAGTACTTC.

This clonotype was observed at least ten times. This chain connects TRBV10-3 to TRBJ2-7, with D possibly matching TRBD2 (5 bases). The V and J ends lost 8 bases and 1 base respectively, with 12 bases between them. Germline V gene data show CDR1 as ENHRY and CDR2 as SYGVKD. The length of the CDR3 is 13 residues. CDR3 bases: TGTGCCATCGAGGGCGCGGAGTCCTACGAGCAGTACTTC. Protein: CAIEGAESYEQYF.

This clonotype was picked up many times. The V and J genes are TRBV5-6 and TRBJ1-1; D gene uncertain. Germline V gives CDR1 SGHDT, CDR2 YYEEEE. CDR3 size: 12 residues. Trimming stripped 2 bases from V and 5 bases from J, with 7 bases between. The CDR3 protein is CASSLLETEAFF. CDR3 bases: TGTGCCAGCAGCTTACTAGAGACTGAAGCTTTCTTT.

This clonotype was seen many times. This chain joins TRBV4-3 and TRBJ2-3, with D uncertain. Per the germline V gene, CDR1 is LGHNA and CDR2 is YSLEER. V was pared by 0 bases and J by 2 bases, with 6 bases between. This CDR3 is built from 14 residues. DNA of the CDR3: TGCGCCAGCAGCCAAGATATGCTCACAGATACGCAGTATTTT. It specifies CASSQDMLTDTQYF.

This clonotype is a singleton in its sample. One end of the junction is discordant with germline, which a read error may explain. This rearrangement joins TRBV2 to TRBJ2-2; no reliable D call. The germline CDR1 and CDR2 sequences are SNHLY and FYNNEI. The CDR3 is made up of 11 amino acids. The DNA of the CDR3 is TGTGCCAGCTCGCTCACCAGGGAGCTGTTTTTT. This translates into CASSLTRELFF.

This clonotype was observed at least ten times. The chain recombines TRBV5-1 with TRBJ1-3; 9 bases map to TRBD1. CDR1 is SGHRS and CDR2 is YFSETQ in the germline V gene. V trimming: 4 bases; J trimming: 3 bases; junction bases outside the gene matches: 14. The CDR3 is 18 amino acids. As DNA, the CDR3 is TGCGCCAGCAGCATGGACAGGGGACCAACGAGACTTGGAAACACCATATATTTT. Its translation is CASSMDRGPTRLGNTIYF.

This chain uses TRBV28 with TRBJ2-7, with TRBD2 matching over 8 bases. Losses at the gene ends were 7 bases for V and 3 bases for J; bases not matched to a gene: 5. CDR1 and CDR2 (germline): MDHEN, SYDVKM. The CDR3 runs to 13 residues. The CDR3 loop is CASTSGPFYEQYF. The DNA of the CDR3 is TGTGCCAGCACTAGCGGGCCCTTCTACGAGCAGTACTTC. The variable domain in full, with the rest retrieved from reference TRBV28 and TRBJ2-7, is DVKVTQSSRYLVKRTGEKVFLECVQDMDHENMFWYRQDPGLGLRLIYFSYDVKMKEKGDIPEGYSVSREKKERFSLILESASTNQTSMYLCASTSGPFYEQYFGPGTRLTVT.

This clonotype was recorded many times. V usage is TRBV7-6 and J usage is TRBJ1-1, with unresolved D. Germline V gene sequence: CDR1 SGHVS, CDR2 FNYEAQ. The CDR3 is made up of 15 amino acids. Trimming left V 4 bases short and J 2 bases short, with 14 bases between. The CDR3 DNA is TGTGCCAGCAGCTCCCGGGCGAGGGCCAACACTGAAGCTTTCTTT. Protein product: CASSSRARANTEAFF. The whole variable domain, filled in from reference TRBV7-6 and TRBJ1-1, reads GAGVSQSPRYKVTKRGQDVALRCDPISGHVSLYWYRQALGQGPEFLTYFNYEAQQDKSGLPNDRFSAERPEGSISTLTIQRTEQRDSAMYRCASSSRARANTEAFFGQGTRLTVV.

This clonotype was observed many times. The J gene is TRBJ2-3, the V gene TRBV5-1, with TRBD2 identical over 9 bases. Germline V CDR1 and CDR2: SGHRS, YFSETQ. V gave up 5 bases and J gave up 2 bases; unmatched junction bases: 12. The length of the CDR3 is 17 residues. The CDR3: CASSSSGGRGFTDTQYF. In nucleotides, the CDR3 is TGCGCCAGCAGTTCTTCTGGCGGGAGGGGCTTCACAGATACGCAGTATTTT.

This clonotype was seen repeatedly, ten times or more. The chain joins TRBV12-3 or TRBV12-4 to TRBJ2-7; the D gene is possibly TRBD1 (6 bases). With 6 bases removed from V and 0 bases from J, the gap between germline ends came to 21 bases. The length of the CDR3 is 17 residues. The CDR3 coding sequence is TGTGCCAGCAGCTCACAGGGCTCTGGGGGAAACTCCTACGAGCAGTACTTC. Translating it yields CASSSQGSGGNSYEQYF.

This clonotype was observed at least ten times. The gene calls are TRBV3-1 and TRBJ1-1; D call uncertain. Trimming took 1 base from V and 0 from J, leaving 6 bases between them. The germline CDR1 and CDR2 sequences are LGHDT and YNNKEL (reference sequence). This CDR3 comprises 14 residues. In DNA form, the CDR3 reads TGTGCCAGCAGCCAAGCATGGGTGAACACTGAAGCTTTCTTT. Encoded protein: CASSQAWVNTEAFF.

This clonotype was counted many times. V and J are TRBV6-1 and TRBJ1-3; no definite D call. V was shortened by 6 bases and J by 1 base, with 7 bases between the two germline ends. Germline lookup yields CDR1 MNHNS and CDR2 SASEGT. This CDR3 has 13 residues. The CDR3 bases are TGTGCCAGCAGGACACGTTCTGGAAACACCATATATTTT. Its protein is CASRTRSGNTIYF.

This clonotype was observed at least ten times. The genes are TRBV18 and TRBJ2-3; 11 bases agree with TRBD2. Germline V gene data show CDR1 as KGHSH and CDR2 as LQKENI. J was trimmed by 5 bases and V by 3 bases; bases with no gene match: 7. This CDR3 is 16 amino acids long. This CDR3 is CASSPGTSGWGDTQYF. For the CDR3, the DNA is TGTGCCAGCTCACCCGGGACTAGCGGTTGGGGAGATACGCAGTATTTT.

Many counts were recorded for this clonotype. V usage is TRBV4-1 and J usage is TRBJ2-7; D might be TRBD1 (5 bases). Trimming pared 0 bases from V and 4 bases from J, leaving 13 bases between. This CDR3 comprises 15 residues. The germline V gene has CDR1 MGHRA and CDR2 YSYEKL. DNA of the CDR3: TGCGCCAGCAGCCAAGATCTAGGGGCTGGTTACGAGCAGTACTTC. This gives the protein CASSQDLGAGYEQYF.